This T cell receptor beta chain was sequenced in a study of shared clonotypes between healthy human individuals. Study results and caveats: Rarefaction showed that sequencing of sorted subsets was incomplete (despite large depth).

Comments on this clone: Its antigen is as yet unknown.

The authors loaded roughly 200 ng DNA, about 30,000 T cell genomes, into sorted-subset replicate PCRs. The assay was immunoSEQ multiplex PCR, and TCRdb's table has in-frame clones only and misses some. The table shows about 1,500,000 clones, with roughly 96% occurring only once. The source of this sequence is a man younger than 45 in good health. Sequenced: naive CD4+ T cells sorted from blood. This sample's subset: CD45RA+ positively selected.

CDR3 nucleotides: TGTGCCAGTAGTATATTGGGCAGGGACGACTATGGCTACACCTTC. This codes for CASSILGRDDYGYTF. This chain connects TRBV19 to TRBJ1-2; perhaps TRBD1 as D (5 bases). The CDR3 covers 15 residues. Germline lookup yields CDR1 LNHDA and CDR2 SQIVND (reference sequence). V shed 2 bases and J shed 3 bases, with 13 bases lying between them.